The 20 T cell receptor beta chains reported below all come from one sample, sequenced in a study of control samples from healthy donors and cancer patients (dated by TCRdb to between 2020 and 2021). Receptors were amplified or captured by the immunoSEQ multiplex PCR assay. TCRdb limited this immuneACCESS table to in-frame rearrangements with V and J called. A share of clones is missing; checked studies link under half to unresolved V genes, and the rest is unexplained. For this sample the table gives 150,000 to 200,000 clones, of which around nine tenths were detected only once. The ten largest clonotypes hold approximately 4.9% of the sample. The sequenced material came from blood. The receptor source for this set is a woman in her 30s in good health.

The V and J genes are TRBV7-9 and TRBJ1-2; the D gene is possibly TRBD1 (5 bases). Germline values: CDR1 SEHNR, CDR2 FQNEAQ (reference sequence). The CDR3 has 11 residues. V lost 5 bases, J lost 6 bases, and 7 bases lay in between. Here the CDR3 DNA reads TGTGCCAGCAGCACCAGGGATGGCTACACCTTC. It codes for CASSTRDGYTF. The entire variable domain, with the rest obtained from reference TRBV7-9 and TRBJ1-2, is as follows: DTGVSQNPRHKITKRGQNVTFRCDPISEHNRLYWYRQTLGQGPEFLTYFQNEAQLEKSRLLSDRFSAERPKGSFSTLEIQRTEQGDSAMYLCASSTRDGYTFGSGTRLTVV.

This clone occurred a few times. This rearrangement joins TRBV2 to TRBJ1-6; 9 bases align to TRBD1. Looked up from germline, CDR1 is SNHLY and CDR2 is FYNNEI. Germline trimming cut 7 bases from V and 7 bases from J; bases unmatched to any gene: 8. The CDR3 totals 15 residues. The CDR3 DNA follows: TGTGCCAGCACGGCCTCGGACAGGGGAAATTCACCCCTCCACTTT. Amino acid sequence: CASTASDRGNSPLHF. Using reference TRBV2 and TRBJ1-6 for the parts outside the CDR3, the full variable domain is EPEVTQTPSHQVTQMGQEVILRCVPISNHLYFYWYRQILGQKVEFLVSFYNNEISEKSEIFDDQFSVERPDGSNFTLKIRSTKLEDSAMYFCASTASDRGNSPLHFGNGTRLTVT.

The V and J genes are TRBV10-3 and TRBJ2-7, with TRBD2 identical over 8 bases. This CDR3 is 14 amino acids long. Trimming took 4 bases from V and 6 from J; bases not matched to a gene: 8. Germline loops: CDR1 ENHRY, CDR2 SYGVKD. Here the CDR3 DNA reads TGTGCCATCAGTGCTCGCGGGGGGTTCGGCGAGCAGTACGTC. It yields the protein CAISARGGFGEQYV.

This chain uses TRBV4-1 with TRBJ1-2; D unresolved. Trimming shortened V by 3 bases and J by 3 bases, and 11 bases separated the two germline ends. This CDR3 has 14 amino acids. Germline loops: CDR1 MGHRA, CDR2 YSYEKL. CDR3 bases: TGCGCCAGCAGCCATCCCCTTCTGGACTATGGCTACACCTTC. Translation gives CASSHPLLDYGYTF.

The V and J genes are TRBV2 and TRBJ2-1; TRBD2 matches 8 bases. The CDR3 is made up of 13 amino acids. The germline V gene has CDR1 SNHLY and CDR2 FYNNEI. Unmatched junction bases numbered 10, after V lost 8 bases and J lost 10 bases. For the CDR3, the DNA is TGTGCCAGCCGGGGGACCCCGGGAGGGGAGCAGTTCTTC. Translation: CASRGTPGGEQFF.

V and J are TRBV6-6 and TRBJ1-2; no clear D gene. This CDR3 contains 13 residues. Trimming removed 7 bases from V and 6 bases from J, with 15 bases in between. The V gene's germline CDR1 is MNHNY and CDR2 SVGAGI (reference sequence). CDR3 nucleotide sequence: TGTGCCAGCAACTTTGTCAATCGCGATGGCTACACCTTC. This codes for CASNFVNRDGYTF.

The genes are TRBV6-1 and TRBJ2-1, with D possibly TRBD1 on 5 matching bases. In germline, CDR1 is MNHNS, CDR2 SASEGT. CDR3 length: 17 residues. Trimming shortened V by 2 bases and J by 3 bases, and 17 bases separated the two germline ends. CDR3 protein: CASSELPPLDIYNEQFF. The CDR3, as DNA: TGTGCCAGCAGTGAACTCCCCCCACTGGACATCTACAATGAGCAGTTCTTC.

The gene calls are TRBV24-1 and TRBJ1-2; D is undetermined. Trimming shortened V by 9 bases and J by 9 bases, and 13 bases separated the two germline ends. Per the germline V gene, CDR1 is KGHDR and CDR2 is SFDVKD. The CDR3 loop spans 11 amino acids. The CDR3 here is CATSRGESYTF. Written as DNA, the CDR3 is TGTGCCACCTCCCGCGGGGAGAGCTACACCTTC.

This rearrangement joins TRBV5-1 to TRBJ2-7, with 9 bases lining up with TRBD2. CDR1 and CDR2 (germline): SGHRS, YFSETQ. V gave up 5 bases and J gave up 5 bases; unmatched junction bases: 8. The CDR3 totals 14 residues. The CDR3 reads CASRDSGSTHEQYF. In DNA form, the CDR3 reads TGCGCCAGCAGAGATAGCGGGAGTACCCACGAGCAGTACTTC.

This clone was found once. This chain uses TRBV5-1 with TRBJ2-3; TRBD2 aligns across 8 bases. The CDR3 loop spans 14 amino acids. With 4 bases clipped from V and 3 bases from J, the junction kept 4 bases outside the gene matches. Per germline, CDR1 SGHRS and CDR2 YFSETQ. The CDR3: CASSRSGSTDTQYF. Here the CDR3 DNA reads TGCGCCAGCAGCCGGAGCGGGAGTACAGATACGCAGTATTTT.

This clone was found once. V and J are TRBV6-4 and TRBJ1-1; D ambiguous. The V and J ends lost 3 bases and 8 bases respectively, with 16 bases between them. Germline V gene data show CDR1 as MRHNA and CDR2 as SNTAGT. The CDR3 has 14 amino acids. CDR3 sequence (DNA): TGTGCCAGCAGTGAGGGAGGGTTTATCGAAGAAGCTTTCTTT. Amino acids: CASSEGGFIEEAFF.

About this clone: Within the sample, other DNA sequences also encode this same CDR3. The rearrangement uses TRBV6-5 and TRBJ1-1; D unresolved. The V gene's germline CDR1 is MNHEY and CDR2 SVGAGI. This CDR3 region has 11 residues. Trimming shortened V by 6 bases and J by 0 bases, and 2 bases separated the two germline ends. In DNA form, the CDR3 reads TGTGCCAGCAGGGTGAACACTGAAGCTTTCTTT. Its protein product is CASRVNTEAFF.

With regard to this clone: Other DNA sequences in the same sample also yield this CDR3. This chain connects TRBV7-2 to TRBJ1-5; no reliable D call. V was shortened by 1 base and J by 4 bases, with 5 bases between the two germline ends. Germline lookup yields CDR1 SGHTA and CDR2 FQGNSA. The CDR3 has 13 amino acids. CDR3 nucleotide sequence: TGTGCCAGCAGCTTAGGTCTTAATCAGCCCCAGCATTTT. Translating it yields CASSLGLNQPQHF.

The CDR3 spells CASTAGGWEYEQYF. CDR3 DNA: TGCGCCAGCACGGCAGGAGGGTGGGAGTACGAGCAGTACTTC. This sequence joins TRBV5-1 and TRBJ2-7, with D tentatively TRBD2 (6 bases). The CDR3 is 14 amino acids. Trimming cost V 6 bases and J 4 bases, with 17 bases left between them. CDR1 SGHRS and CDR2 YFSETQ come from the germline V gene.

The chain carries TRBV7-8 and TRBJ2-1; no firm D call. CDR1 and CDR2 from the germline V gene are SGHVS and FQNEAQ. Trimming removed 4 bases from V and 5 bases from J, with 18 bases in between. The CDR3 spans 16 residues. The CDR3 DNA follows: TGTGCCAGCAGCTCCCTATCCAGTAGGGCAAACAATGAGCAGTTCTTC. Protein: CASSSLSSRANNEQFF.

This clone was observed a handful of times. J is TRBJ2-1 and V is TRBV18; 10 bases are a match to TRBD2. CDR3 length: 16 amino acids. Germline CDR1 is KGHSH and CDR2 is LQKENI. The J segment lost 7 bases and the V segment lost 1 base, leaving 7 bases of the junction unmatched. CDR3 sequence reads: CASSPQGAGGANEQFF. The CDR3 nucleotides are TGTGCCAGCTCACCACAAGGAGCGGGGGGGGCTAATGAGCAGTTCTTC.

This sequence joins TRBV7-2 and TRBJ1-2; weak D call: TRBD1 (5 bases). With 5 bases removed from V and 4 bases from J, the gap between germline ends came to 14 bases. CDR3 length: 14 amino acids. Germline CDR1 is SGHTA and CDR2 is FQGNSA. In DNA, the CDR3 is TGTGCCAGCAGCCCAATCAGCGGGGGCTATGGCTACACCTTC. Protein product: CASSPISGGYGYTF.

This clone was counted only a few times. V and J are TRBV7-9 and TRBJ1-2; TRBD1 might be the D (5 bases). This CDR3 has 15 residues. Germline CDR1 and CDR2: SEHNR and FQNEAQ (reference sequence). Trimming removed 5 bases at V and 4 bases at J, with 17 bases between. The CDR3 region is CASSQTGVASYGYTF. CDR3 sequence (DNA): TGTGCCAGCAGCCAAACAGGTGTTGCGTCCTATGGCTACACCTTC. The full variable domain, in which reference TRBV7-9 and TRBJ1-2 provide the parts outside the CDR3, is DTGVSQNPRHKITKRGQNVTFRCDPISEHNRLYWYRQTLGQGPEFLTYFQNEAQLEKSRLLSDRFSAERPKGSFSTLEIQRTEQGDSAMYLCASSQTGVASYGYTFGSGTRLTVV.

The chain joins TRBV18 to TRBJ1-2, with D perhaps matching TRBD1 (5 bases). The ends were cut back, 1 base at V and 2 bases at J, with 8 bases in the middle. The CDR3 has 14 residues. Germline V gene data show CDR1 as KGHSH and CDR2 as LQKENI. The CDR3 loop is CASSPQGINYGYTF. The DNA for the CDR3 is TGTGCCAGCTCACCACAGGGGATAAACTATGGCTACACCTTC.

The gene calls are TRBV5-1 and TRBJ1-2, with D possibly being TRBD1 (5 bases). The CDR3 contains 17 residues. V was pared by 7 bases and J by 4 bases, with 26 bases between. Germline CDR1 SGHRS, CDR2 YFSETQ. The CDR3 DNA sequence: TGCGCCAGCTCGCGTTCGTCTGTCGGGGCAGAAGGCTATGGCTACACCTTC. Translated, it gives CASSRSSVGAEGYGYTF.